The rows below give T cell receptor beta chains drawn from one sample of a study of blood T cells in healthy people across ages. TCRdb re-analysed the 5' RACE reads in MiXCR, keeping a single row per CDR3 protein. The sample yields 790,000 or so distinct CDR3 sequences, about 61% seen once. Input material: blood. These TCRs come from a man aged 40-55 years in good health. Each CDR3 is given with its conserved first and last residue. The D gene is left open where the match is weak. The size of a clone is reported for some rows only, either as once, few or many, or as a class for expanded clones.

NA TRBD1 TRBJ2-5 TRBV29-1 CSVETGRKETQYF TGCAGCGTGGAGACAGGGCGGAAAGAGACCCAGTACTTC
NA TRBD1 TRBJ2-3 TRBV7-9 CASSQTGGFGTDTQYF TGTGCCAGCAGCCAGACAGGGGGCTTCGGGACAGATACGCAGTATTTT
once NA TRBJ2-2 TRBV4-3 CASSPDDGSGPTGELFF TGCGCCAGCAGCCCGGATGACGGTTCTGGGCCAACCGGGGAGCTGTTTTTT
NA NA TRBJ2-3 TRBV12-3/TRBV12-4 CASTDTPGGETDTQYF TGTGCCAGCACCGACACCCCAGGTGGGGAAACAGATACGCAGTATTTT
NA NA TRBJ2-7 TRBV7-2 CASSLGAGVSSYNEQYF TGTGCCAGCAGCTTAGGAGCAGGGGTTAGCTCCTACAATGAGCAGTACTTC
few NA TRBJ2-5 TRBV7-9 CAPEVGDTQYF TGTGCCCCCGAGGTAGGGGATACCCAGTACTTC
NA TRBD1 TRBJ1-1 TRBV7-9 CASSQPGTGGTGAFF TGTGCCAGCAGCCAACCTGGGACAGGGGGCACTGGAGCTTTCTTT
NA TRBD2 TRBJ2-7 TRBV5-4 CASSLFGISGSDYEQYF TGTGCCAGCAGCTTGTTTGGAATTAGCGGGAGTGACTACGAGCAGTACTTC
NA NA TRBJ1-6 TRBV7-2 CASSSTGAWGNSPLHF TGTGCCAGCAGCTCCACGGGGGCTTGGGGGAATTCACCCCTCCACTTT
NA NA TRBJ1-1 TRBV28 CASSLHADRLGNTEAFF TGTGCCAGCAGTTTACACGCGGACAGATTGGGGAACACTGAAGCTTTCTTT
few TRBD1 TRBJ2-3 TRBV24-1 CATSQLTGGTDTQYF TGTGCCACCAGCCAATTGACAGGGGGCACAGATACGCAGTATTTT
NA TRBD2 TRBJ2-5 TRBV28 CASSPTAGGHETQYF TGTGCCAGCAGCCCCACAGCGGGAGGGCATGAGACCCAGTACTTC
few NA TRBJ1-5 TRBV27 CASSLRGQNNQPQHF TGTGCCAGCAGTTTACGGGGTCAGAACAATCAGCCCCAGCATTTT
NA TRBD2 TRBJ2-7 TRBV29-1 CSAWASGSVEQYF TGCAGCGCGTGGGCTAGCGGGAGTGTCGAGCAGTACTTC
NA NA TRBJ2-1 TRBV7-9 CASSLVHGEQFF TGTGCCAGCAGCTTAGTTCATGGGGAGCAGTTCTTC
few NA TRBJ2-5 TRBV25-1 CASSEPGLGEETQYF TGTGCCAGCAGTGAACCGGGCCTCGGGGAAGAGACCCAGTACTTC
NA NA TRBJ2-3 TRBV21-1 CASSKVLSRAKTTDTQYF TGTGCCAGCAGCAAAGTTTTATCCAGGGCGAAAACGACAGATACGCAGTATTTT
few NA TRBJ1-6 TRBV2 CASRQVISGFNSPLHF TGTGCCAGCAGACAAGTGATTTCGGGGTTTAATTCACCCCTCCACTTT
NA NA TRBJ2-6 TRBV28 CASSLLSAGANVLTF TGTGCCAGCAGTTTATTAAGTGCTGGGGCCAACGTCCTGACTTTC
few TRBD1 TRBJ2-1 TRBV5-1 CASSTDRARGQFF TGCGCCAGCAGCACGGACAGGGCCAGGGGGCAGTTCTTC
NA NA TRBJ2-1 TRBV25-1 CASSAATGGAETQFF TGTGCCAGCAGTGCAGCAACGGGGGGCGCAGAGACCCAGTTCTTC
NA NA TRBJ2-3 TRBV5-1 CASSIELAEADTQYF TGCGCCAGCAGCATCGAACTAGCCGAAGCAGATACGCAGTATTTT
NA NA TRBJ2-5 TRBV27 CASSSGYTETQYF TGTGCCAGCAGTTCTGGGTATACGGAGACCCAGTACTTC
NA TRBD1 TRBJ1-4 TRBV7-2 CANSLTQGVMGEKLFF TGTGCCAACAGCTTAACGCAGGGGGTAATGGGCGAAAAACTGTTTTTT
few TRBD2 TRBJ2-5 TRBV20-1 CSAEPSGGRQETQYF TGCAGTGCCGAACCTAGCGGGGGTAGACAAGAGACCCAGTACTTC
NA TRBD1 TRBJ2-7 TRBV12-3/TRBV12-4 CASRLTGSGEQYF TGTGCCAGCAGGCTGACAGGGTCAGGCGAGCAGTACTTC
NA NA TRBJ2-3 TRBV20-1 CSARDGRIPPDTQYF TGCAGTGCTAGAGACGGCCGAATCCCCCCAGATACGCAGTATTTT
NA NA TRBJ1-2 TRBV5-5 CASSLDGVNYGYTF TGTGCCAGCAGCTTGGACGGAGTAAACTATGGCTACACCTTC
once NA TRBJ1-1 TRBV28 CASSPVPRTNTEAFF TGTGCCAGCAGTCCCGTGCCCCGGACGAACACTGAAGCTTTCTTT
NA NA TRBJ2-5 TRBV7-9 CASSPTATRQETQYF TGTGCCAGCAGCCCCACTGCTACCCGCCAAGAGACCCAGTACTTC
NA TRBD1 TRBJ2-5 TRBV20-1 CGAKDRGETQYF TGCGGTGCTAAGGACAGGGGGGAGACCCAGTACTTC
NA TRBD1 TRBJ2-3 TRBV4-2 CASSLIQGDTQYF TGTGCCAGCAGCCTTATACAGGGGGATACGCAGTATTTT
few NA TRBJ2-4 TRBV3-1 CASSQDRGTKNIQYF TGTGCCAGCAGCCAAGATCGTGGAACCAAAAACATTCAGTACTTC
few NA TRBJ1-2 TRBV5-1 CASSFGFHNATVHLNYGYTF TGCGCCAGCAGCTTTGGATTCCACAACGCGACAGTACATTTAAACTATGGCTACACCTTC
NA NA TRBJ2-7 TRBV7-9 CASSLGYGVLDEQYF TGTGCCAGCAGCTTAGGGTATGGGGTATTGGACGAGCAGTACTTC
NA TRBD1 TRBJ1-2 TRBV6-2/TRBV6-3 CASSYPGQDFYGHTF TGTGCCAGCAGTTACCCGGGACAGGACTTCTATGGCCACACCTTC
medium-sized NA TRBJ2-1 TRBV20-1 CSARGSYNEQFF TGCAGTGCTAGAGGGTCCTACAATGAGCAGTTCTTC
NA NA TRBJ1-5 TRBV20-1 CRASGGGQPQHF TGCAGGGCTAGTGGGGGGGGTCAGCCCCAGCATTTT
NA NA TRBJ2-1 TRBV7-2 CASSFVGSGPYNEQFF TGTGCCAGCAGCTTCGTGGGGTCAGGGCCCTACAATGAGCAGTTCTTC
NA NA TRBJ2-1 TRBV5-1 CASSPWNRAPSSYNEQFF TGCGCCAGCAGCCCTTGGAACCGGGCCCCTAGCTCCTACAATGAGCAGTTCTTC
NA NA TRBJ1-6 TRBV28 CASSPRRNNSPLHF TGTGCCAGCAGTCCAAGGAGGAATAATTCACCCCTCCACTTT
NA TRBD1 TRBJ2-1 TRBV18 CASSQDRPTYSSSYNEQFF TGTGCCAGCTCGCAGGACAGGCCTACTTACTCAAGCTCCTACAATGAGCAGTTCTTC
many NA TRBJ2-5 TRBV7-9 CASSRPGQETQYF TGTGCCAGCAGCCGCCCAGGACAAGAGACCCAGTACTTC
NA TRBD2 TRBJ2-7 TRBV6-1 CASSRLAGGLGTTYEQYF TGTGCCAGCAGCAGACTAGCGGGGGGGCTTGGTACAACCTACGAGCAGTACTTC
NA NA TRBJ2-1 TRBV27 CASSPGQEQFF TGTGCCAGCAGTCCCGGACAGGAGCAGTTCTTC
NA NA TRBJ2-2 TRBV28 CASSLRGEGGELFF TGTGCCAGCAGTTTGCGAGGAGAGGGCGGGGAGCTGTTTTTT
NA TRBD2 TRBJ2-5 TRBV24-1 CATSDQLAGTQETQYF TGTGCCACCAGTGACCAACTAGCGGGGACACAAGAGACCCAGTACTTC
NA NA TRBJ2-5 TRBV6-6 CASSYLGRQETQYF TGTGCCAGCAGTTACCTAGGACGGCAAGAGACCCAGTACTTC
NA TRBD2 TRBJ2-7 TRBV29-1 CSAFSGRSYEQYF TGCAGCGCCTTTAGCGGGAGGTCGTACGAGCAGTACTTC
NA NA TRBJ1-2 TRBV6-1 CASSEDLSAWYGYTF TGTGCCAGCAGTGAAGATTTGAGTGCCTGGTATGGCTACACCTTC
NA TRBD1 TRBJ2-7 TRBV7-2 CASSLGDSPTYEQYF TGTGCCAGCAGCTTAGGGGACAGCCCCACCTACGAGCAGTACTTC